This T cell receptor (beta chain) was recorded in a study of T cell responses to AZD1222 COVID-19 vaccine. A few counts support this clone. The V gene's germline CDR1 is MNHNY and CDR2 SVGAGI (reference sequence). The CDR3 has 16 residues. Trimming took 5 bases from V and 0 from J, leaving 16 bases between them. The protocol was immunoSEQ multiplex PCR, while the TCRdb copy is restricted to in-frame clones and leaves out a portion. The table has about 170,000 clones, approximately 90% seen once. This receptor was identified in an adult in good health. The V call is TRBV6-6, the J call TRBJ1-2, with D possibly TRBD1 on 5 matching bases. This sample comprised peripheral blood, obtained on day 0 of AZD1222 vaccination. CDR3 region: CASSRDGGTSNYGYTF. The CDR3 nucleotides read TGTGCCAGCAGTCGGGACGGAGGAACTTCTAACTATGGCTACACCTTC.